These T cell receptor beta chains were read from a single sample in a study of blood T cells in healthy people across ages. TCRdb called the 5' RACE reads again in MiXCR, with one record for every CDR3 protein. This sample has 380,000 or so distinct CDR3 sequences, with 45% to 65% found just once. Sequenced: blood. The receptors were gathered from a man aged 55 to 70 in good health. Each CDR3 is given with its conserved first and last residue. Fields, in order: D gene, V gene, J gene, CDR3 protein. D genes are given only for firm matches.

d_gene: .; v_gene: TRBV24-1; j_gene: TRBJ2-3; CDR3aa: CATSDLGLTDTQYF
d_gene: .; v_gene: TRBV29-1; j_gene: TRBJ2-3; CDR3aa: CSVEISTDTQYF
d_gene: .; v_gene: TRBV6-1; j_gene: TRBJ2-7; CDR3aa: CASRGTGTPTKYEQYF
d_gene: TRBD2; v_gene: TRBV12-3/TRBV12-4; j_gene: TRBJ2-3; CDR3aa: CASSSRIGLRLAGAGGTDTQYF
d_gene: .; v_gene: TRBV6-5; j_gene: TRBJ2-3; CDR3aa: CANRSDTQYF
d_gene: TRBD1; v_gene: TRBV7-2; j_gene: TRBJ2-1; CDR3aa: CASSPGTGRDNEQFF
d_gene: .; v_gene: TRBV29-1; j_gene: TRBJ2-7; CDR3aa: CSVGDSEQYF
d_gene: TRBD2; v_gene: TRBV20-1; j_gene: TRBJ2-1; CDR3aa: CSARDSQRDHLRDNEQFF
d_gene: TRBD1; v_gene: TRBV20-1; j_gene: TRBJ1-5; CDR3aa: CSASRDRGTQPQHF
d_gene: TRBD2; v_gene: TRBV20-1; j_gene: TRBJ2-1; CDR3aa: CSARDPLLAGGPYEQFF
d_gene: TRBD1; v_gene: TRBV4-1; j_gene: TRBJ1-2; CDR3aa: CASSQGQGRTAYGYTF
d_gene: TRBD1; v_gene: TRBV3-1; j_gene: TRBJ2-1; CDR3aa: CASSLGQERVNEQFF
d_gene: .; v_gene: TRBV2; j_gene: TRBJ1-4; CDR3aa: CAYRGRTETKEKLFF
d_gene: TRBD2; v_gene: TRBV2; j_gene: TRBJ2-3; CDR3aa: CASRTSGRADTQYF
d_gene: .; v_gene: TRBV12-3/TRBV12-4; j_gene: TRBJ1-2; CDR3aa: CASSAGYGYTF
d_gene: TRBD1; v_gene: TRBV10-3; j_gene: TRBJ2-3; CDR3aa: CAIRKGQGRSDTQYF
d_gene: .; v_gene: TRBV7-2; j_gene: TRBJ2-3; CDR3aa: CASSPQGGGRADTQYF
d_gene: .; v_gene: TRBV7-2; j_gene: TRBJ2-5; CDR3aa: CASSPSTEGTQYF
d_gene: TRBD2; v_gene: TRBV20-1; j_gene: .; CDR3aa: CSARRSGRADEQYF
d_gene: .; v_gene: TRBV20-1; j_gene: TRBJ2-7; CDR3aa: CSAIAETNSYEQYF